This note documents a single T cell receptor (beta chain) sequence. Germline assignment: CDR1 MNHEY and CDR2 SMNVEV (reference sequence). This CDR3 comprises 18 residues. Trimming took 1 base from V and 3 from J; bases not matched to a gene: 5. Seattle cases were enrolled at active infection and followed longitudinally. Repertoires were generated with immunoSEQ multiplex PCR, while TCRdb's copy carries only in-frame clones and drops some. This table holds over 85,000 clones, around 87% found once. This sample was included in a study of blood T cell repertoires in COVID-19. Sequences were obtained from peripheral blood. The sequence was collected from a woman between 45 and 60 years old with COVID-19, enrolled during active disease. The rearrangement links TRBV27 to TRBJ2-2, with 13 bases fitting TRBD2. The CDR3 protein is CASSLYTSGGAHTGELFF. CDR3 bases: TGTGCCAGCAGTTTATATACTAGCGGGGGGGCCCACACCGGGGAGCTGTTTTTT.